This T cell receptor (beta chain) comes out of a study of graft-versus-host responses after intestinal transplantation. Overall study context: Each transplant was multivisceral, liver-intestinal, or isolated intestinal. Study-wide results and limits: Circulating GvH clones peaking coincided with falling HvG clones soon after transplant. Researchers found GvH clones in recipient marrow, and some showed up first in ileum or blood.

About this clone: Antigen unknown.

V shed 4 bases, J shed 5 bases, and the junction held 9 bases outside the gene matches. The CDR3 extends over 15 amino acids. Per germline, CDR1 SGHVS and CDR2 FQNEAQ. TCRdb's copy holds only in-frame clones and misses some; the assay was immunoSEQ multiplex PCR. The table records fewer than 95,000 clones, 90% to 95% of them present only once. The specimen comprised unstimulated CD8+ T cells sorted from spleen or lymph node cells, sampled before intestinal transplant. This TCR was sampled from a human donor who received an intestinal transplant. The chain uses TRBV7-8 and TRBJ2-7; 9 bases agree with TRBD2. The CDR3 is CASSYAGGHFNEQYF. The CDR3 DNA is TGTGCCAGCAGCTATGCGGGAGGGCATTTCAACGAGCAGTACTTC.